These 6 T cell receptor beta chains were all obtained from the same sample, sequenced in a study of CD8 T cells in ankylosing spondylitis listed by TCRdb under 2017. Library creation used 5' RACE. TCRdb lists the instrument as Illumina HiSeq 2500. Using fastp at Q25 and MiXCR, TCRdb reprocessed the public reads and kept productive beta chains. Merged by CDR3 protein, the rows form single entries marked with the most common genes and DNA. A total of 200,000 to 250,000 distinct CDR3 sequences appear in this sample, under 30% of them only once. The leading ten clones occupy about 7% of the sample. Material for sequencing was blood, either unsorted or a sorted T cell fraction (not recorded which). Every receptor here comes from a male donor with ankylosing spondylitis or in good health (not recorded which).

The chain recombines TRBV6-6 with TRBJ1-3; D is undetermined. Trimming removed 2 bases at V and 6 bases at J, with 5 bases between. Germline assignment: CDR1 MNHNY and CDR2 SVGAGI (reference sequence). This CDR3 spans 12 amino acids. CDR3 sequence reads: CASSYVANTIYF. The CDR3 DNA reads as TGTGCCAGCAGTTACGTGGCAAACACCATATATTTT.

In this sample, this clonotype turned up many times. The chain uses TRBV12-3 or TRBV12-4 and TRBJ2-1; D gene ambiguous. Trimming removed 6 bases from V and 9 bases from J, with 12 bases in between. The CDR3 length is 12 residues. This CDR3 is CASSHDTFEQFF. CDR3 nucleotides: TGTGCCAGCAGCCACGACACTTTTGAGCAGTTCTTC.

This clonotype was seen at least ten times. The junction differs from germline at one of its ends, possibly a read error. V is TRBV5-1 and J is TRBJ1-5; D perhaps matches TRBD1 (5 bases). Germline CDR1 is SGHRS and CDR2 is YFSETQ. This CDR3 has 13 amino acids. The CDR3 DNA reads as TGTGCCAGCAGCTTAGACAGAAATCAGCCCCAGCATTTT. Its translation is CASSLDRNQPQHF.

This clonotype has a handful of counts. V and J are TRBV29-1 and TRBJ2-5; D is ambiguous. CDR3 size: 13 residues. Germline V gene sequence: CDR1 SQVTM, CDR2 ANQGSEA. Trimming stripped 6 bases from V and 5 bases from J, with 16 bases between. This CDR3 reads CSVTWVSAETQYF. The CDR3 DNA is TGCAGCGTGACCTGGGTCTCGGCGGAGACCCAGTACTTC.

This clonotype was seen many times. V usage is TRBV12-3 or TRBV12-4 and J usage is TRBJ2-2; maybe TRBD2 (5 bases). The CDR3 contains 13 residues. The germline V and J ends were trimmed by 3 bases and 7 bases, with 9 bases remaining between them. The CDR3 DNA reads TGTGCCAGCAGTTTTACTAGAGTCGGGGAGCTGTTTTTT. Its translation: CASSFTRVGELFF.

The rearrangement joins TRBV7-3 to TRBJ2-1; D gene ambiguous. Trimming took 5 bases from V and 8 from J, leaving 10 bases between them. The CDR3 consists of 12 residues. The germline V gene has CDR1 SGHTA and CDR2 FQGTGA. The CDR3 bases are TGTGCCAGCAGCGCCCCGGGCCATGAGCAGTTCTTC. Its translation is CASSAPGHEQFF.